These T cell receptor beta chains were read from a single sample in a study of Ad26.COV2.S vaccination and SARS-CoV-2 variants. The assay was immunoSEQ multiplex PCR, and TCRdb's table has in-frame clones only and misses some. The table includes some 420,000 clones, approximately 87% detected once. Sample: peripheral blood, taken in a trial of Ad26.COV2.S vaccine versus placebo. These receptors came from a person aged 18 to 65 who received the Ad26.COV2.S COVID-19 vaccine or a placebo. Both conserved end residues are part of each CDR3. D genes are given only for firm matches. Size is stated for part of the rows, as once, few or many counts, or as a class when the clone is expanded.

TRBJ1-1 . TRBD1 TRBV5-6 CASSLVGQGTEAFF TGTGCCAGCAGCTTGGTCGGACAGGGCACTGAAGCTTTCTTT
TRBJ1-4 once . TRBV28 CASSLTPGQRREKLFF TGTGCCAGCAGCCTCACCCCTGGACAGCGGCGCGAAAAACTGTTTTTT
TRBJ2-3 . . TRBV28 CASLTGTDTQYF TGTGCCAGCTTGACAGGCACAGATACGCAGTATTTT
TRBJ2-2 . . TRBV3-1/TRBV3-2 CASSLTSNTGELFF TGTGCCAGCAGCCTCACTTCGAACACCGGGGAGCTGTTTTTT
TRBJ2-7 . TRBD1 TRBV3-1/TRBV3-2 CASSPRDRRYEQYF TGTGCCAGCAGCCCTCGGGACAGGAGGTACGAGCAGTACTTC
TRBJ2-1 . TRBD1 TRBV5-1 CASSLVSGGPGNEQFF TGCGCCAGCAGCTTGGTATCAGGGGGTCCTGGGAATGAGCAGTTCTTC
TRBJ1-6 . . TRBV12-3/TRBV12-4 CASSLRVNSPLHF TGTGCCAGCAGTTTACGGGTGAATTCACCCCTCCACTTT
TRBJ2-3 once . TRBV12-5 CASGLTCTDTQYF TGTGCTAGTGGTTTGACCTGCACAGATACGCAGTATTTT
TRBJ1-1 . . TRBV5-1 CASSGGHSNTEAFF TGCGCCAGCAGCGGCGGACACTCGAACACTGAAGCTTTCTTT
TRBJ1-1 . . TRBV19 CASSPSRRNTEAFF TGTGCCAGTAGTCCCTCGAGGAGGAACACTGAAGCTTTCTTT
TRBJ1-2 . . TRBV6-5 CASRGVNYGYTF TGTGCCAGCCGGGGGGTCAACTATGGCTACACCTTC
TRBJ2-7 . . TRBV3-1/TRBV3-2 CASSKHRVLHEQYF TGTGCCAGCAGCAAACACAGGGTACTCCACGAGCAGTACTTC
TRBJ2-7 . . TRBV6-2/TRBV6-3 CASSSKTGPLSYEQYF TGTGCCAGCAGTTCTAAGACAGGTCCCTTGTCCTACGAGCAGTACTTC